This TCR beta chain was sequenced for a study of graft-versus-host responses after intestinal transplantation. On the study more broadly: Transplant types were multivisceral, liver-intestinal, or isolated intestinal.

This clone was recorded a few times. The table came from immunoSEQ multiplex PCR; TCRdb's copy has only in-frame clones and leaves some out. The sample holds 2,500 to 3,000 clones, under 30% seen once. Findings of the study overall: Clonal ratios of graft-versus-host to host-versus-graft in allografts were high for patients exhibiting graft-donor T cell macrochimerism.

Plating of around 200,000 CFSE-labeled responder cells was done together with around 200,000 irradiated, violet-dye-labeled stimulator cells. The germline V gene encodes CDR1 LGHNA and CDR2 YSLEER. J lost 8 bases, V lost 4 bases, and 3 bases had no gene match. This CDR3 has 12 residues. The receptor's source is a human patient who was an organ donor for intestinal transplantation. The specimen comprised alloreactive CD4+ T cells from a mixed lymphocyte reaction culture, sampled before transplantation. Subset defined: CFSE-low proliferating T cells sorted from roughly six-day pre-transplant mixed lymphocyte reaction (GvH or HvG direction). The chain links TRBV4-3 to TRBJ1-1; 8 nucleotides line up with TRBD1. DNA of the CDR3: TGCGCCAGCAGCCCAGGGGGCTACGAAGCTTTCTTT. Its translation is CASSPGGYEAFF.